This TCR beta chain was sequenced for a study of CD8 T cells in Susac syndrome. Study results and caveats: The study conceded that relatively few individuals underwent its TCR sequencing and HLA analysis.

Purification of the CD8+ and CD4+ T cells relied on negative isolation, and TEMRA cells underwent FACS enrichment. Reverse transcription of roughly 0.5 to 1 ug RNA was performed with random hexamers. The CDR3 of TCR beta was amplified by immunoSEQ multiplex PCR across 54 Vbeta and 13 Jbeta. TCRdb reprocessed the immunoSEQ multiplex PCR reads with MiXCR, giving one entry per CDR3 protein. The sample has under 550,000 distinct CDR3 sequences; 75% to 90% are singletons. Germline loops: CDR1 MNHEY, CDR2 SVGEGT. This CDR3 comprises 12 residues. With V trimmed by 4 bases and J by 5 bases, 1 base remained unmatched. As regards this clonotype: Its antigen is still unknown.

This receptor was taken from a human donor with multiple sclerosis. V gene TRBV6-2 or TRBV6-3 combines with J gene TRBJ2-7; 8 bases match TRBD1. Sequencing used CD8+ T cells from PBMCs. Here the CDR3 DNA reads TGTGCCAGCAGTTGGGACAGGAACGAGCAGTACTTC. Residues: CASSWDRNEQYF.